The T cell receptor (beta chain) described here comes from a study of PD-L1 blockade in urothelial cancer. The assay was immunoSEQ multiplex PCR, and TCRdb's table has in-frame clones only and misses some. Of 100,000 to 150,000 clones listed, 86% are singletons. Time point meaning: peripheral blood 6 weeks after treatment start. The origin of this receptor is a man over 45 with urothelial cancer. The sample in question was PBMCs, obtained around atezolizumab (anti-PD-L1) treatment.

CDR3 bases: TGTGCCAGCAGCGAGGACAGGGATGAGCAGTTCTTC. Amino acid sequence: CASSEDRDEQFF. The chain uses TRBV11-3 and TRBJ2-1, with 8 positions matching TRBD1. V gave up 5 bases and J gave up 8 bases; unmatched junction bases: 2. CDR1 is SGHNT and CDR2 is YENEEA in the germline V gene. The CDR3 covers 12 residues.